Below, one T cell receptor beta chain is given with its context. The record originates from a study of blood T cell repertoires in COVID-19. Germline CDR1 is LNHDA and CDR2 is SQIVND (reference sequence). Trimming shortened V by 10 bases and J by 3 bases, and 9 bases separated the two germline ends. This CDR3 spans 12 amino acids. The table came from immunoSEQ multiplex PCR; TCRdb's copy has only in-frame clones and leaves some out. This sample has under 100,000 clones; around 83% occur once, and the top ten carry 2% to 2.5%. The clonotype comes from a woman in her 70s with acute or convalescent COVID-19. Sequencing used peripheral blood. The V and J genes are TRBV19 and TRBJ2-2; D not resolved. This CDR3 is CATPRDTGELFF. The CDR3 DNA sequence: TGTGCCACCCCCCGGGACACCGGGGAGCTGTTTTTT.